Each of the 23 T cell receptor beta chains below was sequenced from the same sample in a study of shared T cell receptors in the human thymus. Clones were read by immunoSEQ multiplex PCR, and TCRdb kept only the in-frame ones, dropping some. The table lists 550,000 to 800,000 clones, 80% to 90% of them singletons. These data also formed part of another study, on human thymus T cells.

Sequences were obtained from thymocytes. All receptors derive from a girl under three years old with a congenital heart defect.

This chain connects TRBV7-2 to TRBJ1-2; 7 nucleotides agree with TRBD1. V was pared by 5 bases and J by 4 bases, with 10 bases of the junction left unmatched. The CDR3 totals 15 residues. Looked up from germline, CDR1 is SGHTA and CDR2 is FQGNSA. The CDR3 loop is CASSQNPTGIYGYTF. The CDR3 nucleotides are TGTGCCAGCAGCCAAAATCCGACAGGGATCTATGGCTACACCTTC.

To note about this clone: The sample contains more than one DNA sequence encoding this CDR3. The chain couples TRBV9 to TRBJ1-2, with TRBD1 as a possible D gene (5 bases). Germline V gives CDR1 SGDLS, CDR2 YYNGEE. V lost 0 bases, J lost 7 bases, and 10 bases lay in between. The CDR3 has 13 amino acids. The CDR3 bases are TGTGCCAGCAGCGTAGGCCAGGGCGGTGGCTACACCTTC. Translated: CASSVGQGGGYTF.

V and J are TRBV15 and TRBJ1-6; the match to TRBD1 covers 9 bases. Unmatched junction bases numbered 8, after V lost 2 bases and J lost 6 bases. CDR1 and CDR2 (germline): LNHNV, YYDKDF (reference sequence). The CDR3 is made up of 17 amino acids. CDR3 amino acids: CATSRSTGGKTNSPLHF. The CDR3, as DNA: TGTGCCACCAGCAGATCGACAGGGGGGAAGACTAATTCACCCCTCCACTTT.

This clone was found once. The chain joins TRBV6-5 to TRBJ1-1; TRBD1 might be the D (6 bases). This CDR3 is built from 12 residues. V was pared by 6 bases and J by 7 bases, with 12 bases between. CDR1 is MNHEY, CDR2 SVGAGI, per germline. The CDR3 is CASSTGQIEAFF. CDR3 nucleotide sequence: TGTGCCAGCAGCACAGGACAGATTGAAGCTTTCTTT.

The chain has TRBV5-1 and TRBJ2-4; the match to TRBD1 covers 7 bases. CDR1 and CDR2 (germline): SGHRS, YFSETQ. V was pared by 3 bases and J by 9 bases, with 9 bases of the junction left unmatched. The CDR3 runs 14 residues. The CDR3, as DNA: TGCGCCAGCAGCTCTAACAGGGGCTCTAGCATTCAGTACTTC. Translation gives CASSSNRGSSIQYF.

This chain connects TRBV11-2 to TRBJ1-2, with D tentatively TRBD1 (5 bases). CDR1 and CDR2 from the germline V gene are SGHAT and FQNNGV. There are 16 residues in the CDR3. Trimming left V 5 bases short and J 2 bases short, with 18 bases between. The CDR3 loop reads CASSQTWGDPNYGYTF. The DNA of the CDR3 is TGTGCCAGCAGCCAGACATGGGGCGATCCCAACTATGGCTACACCTTC.

This clone was counted once. This chain connects TRBV19 to TRBJ2-2; a weak D match, TRBD1 (5 bases). V was pared by 4 bases and J by 4 bases, with 19 bases between. Germline V CDR1 and CDR2: LNHDA, SQIVND (reference sequence). There are 17 residues in the CDR3. CDR3 residues: CASSTRGAQALTGELFF. CDR3 DNA sequence: TGTGCCAGTAGTACCCGTGGGGCACAGGCGCTCACCGGGGAGCTGTTTTTT.

V is TRBV5-1 and J is TRBJ1-2, with a tentative D call TRBD1 (6 bases). Looked up from germline, CDR1 is SGHRS and CDR2 is YFSETQ. The V gene lost 3 bases and the J gene lost 6 bases, with 12 bases spanning the gap. There are 13 residues in the CDR3. The CDR3 protein is CASSSIRGDGYTF. CDR3 bases: TGCGCCAGCAGCTCAATCAGGGGTGATGGCTACACCTTC.

V and J are TRBV5-6 and TRBJ1-1; TRBD1 matches 7 bases. The CDR3 spans 14 residues. The germline V gene encodes CDR1 SGHDT and CDR2 YYEEEE. The V segment lost 5 bases and the J segment 3 bases; nucleotides outside the gene matches: 7. The CDR3 DNA sequence: TGTGCCAGCAGGAGGACAGGCCCCTACACTGAAGCTTTCTTT. Translation: CASRRTGPYTEAFF.

This chain links TRBV28 with TRBJ1-2; 8 bases fit TRBD1. The CDR3 spans 14 residues. Germline V gives CDR1 MDHEN, CDR2 SYDVKM. Trimming cost V 8 bases and J 1 base; bases outside gene matches: 6. CDR3 sequence: CASGQGGYNYGYTF. CDR3 in DNA: TGTGCCAGCGGACAGGGAGGATATAACTATGGCTACACCTTC.

This clone was detected only once. The J gene is TRBJ1-1, the V gene TRBV6-1; 12 nucleotides line up with TRBD1. V lost 1 base to trimming and J lost 1 base; unmatched junction nucleotides: 7. Germline V CDR1 and CDR2: MNHNS, SASEGT. This CDR3 is built from 18 residues. The CDR3 protein is CASSEVGQGALRNTEAFF. In DNA form, the CDR3 reads TGTGCCAGCAGTGAAGTGGGACAGGGGGCTCTCAGGAACACTGAAGCTTTCTTT.

J is TRBJ1-1 and V is TRBV2; 7 nucleotides agree with TRBD1. CDR1 and CDR2 (germline): SNHLY, FYNNEI. The CDR3 has 14 amino acids. V dropped 7 bases and J dropped 4; count of bases not matched to a gene: 9. CDR3 region: CASTPTGPTTEAFF. CDR3 nucleotides: TGTGCCAGCACTCCGACAGGGCCGACCACTGAAGCTTTCTTT.

CDR3 in amino acids: CASSKRKGQGFFRETQYF. Here the CDR3 DNA reads TGTGCCAGTAGTAAGAGGAAGGGACAGGGCTTCTTTAGAGAGACCCAGTACTTC. J is TRBJ2-5 and V is TRBV19; 9 nucleotides align to TRBD1. The germline V gene encodes CDR1 LNHDA and CDR2 SQIVND (reference sequence). CDR3 length equals 18 residues. Unmatched junction bases numbered 16, after V lost 4 bases and J lost 4 bases. Full variable domain (missing parts from reference TRBV19 and TRBJ2-5): DGGITQSPKYLFRKEGQNVTLSCEQNLNHDAMYWYRQDPGQGLRLIYYSQIVNDFQKGDIAEGYSVSREKKESFPLTVTSAQKNPTAFYLCASSKRKGQGFFRETQYFGPGTRLLVL.

The V call is TRBV7-9, the J call TRBJ2-7; unclear D gene. CDR1 and CDR2 (germline): SEHNR, FQNEAQ (reference sequence). This CDR3 region has 12 residues. The V and J ends lost 4 bases and 2 bases respectively, with 6 bases between them. CDR3 protein: CASSSLTYEQYF. The DNA of the CDR3 is TGTGCCAGCAGCTCCCTTACCTACGAGCAGTACTTC.

The V and J genes are TRBV11-2 and TRBJ1-2; 9 bases are a match to TRBD1. The CDR3 spans 13 residues. The V segment lost 4 bases and the J segment 8 bases; nucleotides outside the gene matches: 5. Germline V gives CDR1 SGHAT, CDR2 FQNNGV. As DNA, the CDR3 is TGTGCCAGCAGCTGGGACAGGGAACAGGGCTACACCTTC. Amino acid sequence: CASSWDREQGYTF.

This clone turned up a few times. The V call is TRBV6-5, the J call TRBJ1-2; 7 bases align to TRBD1. Germline CDR1 reads MNHEY; CDR2 reads SVGAGI. The CDR3 totals 14 residues. J lost 2 bases, V lost 4 bases, and 4 bases had no gene match. Written as DNA, the CDR3 is TGTGCCAGCAGTTTCAGGGGGAGGAACTATGGCTACACCTTC. Translation: CASSFRGRNYGYTF.

The chain uses TRBV4-1 and TRBJ1-1, with 7 bases aligning to TRBD1. Germline lookup yields CDR1 MGHRA and CDR2 YSYEKL. Germline trimming cut 4 bases from V and 3 bases from J; bases unmatched to any gene: 8. This CDR3 spans 15 amino acids. The CDR3: CASSLRTGLYTEAFF. CDR3 sequence (DNA): TGCGCCAGCAGCCTTAGGACAGGACTTTACACTGAAGCTTTCTTT.

The chain links TRBV15 to TRBJ1-6; no clear D. Deletions cut 9 bases from V and 7 bases from J, with 22 bases between. Germline lookup yields CDR1 LNHNV and CDR2 YYDKDF (reference sequence). The CDR3 spans 16 residues. This CDR3 reads CATWRSRGQKNSPLHF. The CDR3 DNA reads TGTGCCACGTGGAGATCAAGAGGGCAGAAAAATTCACCCCTCCACTTT.

This chain links TRBV6-1 with TRBJ2-1, with 8 bases aligning to TRBD2. Germline loops: CDR1 MNHNS, CDR2 SASEGT. This CDR3 is built from 15 residues. V was clipped by 6 bases and J by 2 bases; unmatched bases: 6. CDR3 bases: TGTGCCAGCAGATGGACTAGCTCTGCCTACAATGAGCAGTTCTTC. It translates to CASRWTSSAYNEQFF.

The chain joins TRBV18 to TRBJ1-3; 12 bases align to TRBD1. This CDR3 contains 19 residues. From germline, CDR1 is KGHSH and CDR2 LQKENI. Trimming removed 3 bases from V and 3 bases from J; junction bases left unmatched: 12. The CDR3 here is CASSPQTGTGGFGGNTIYF. CDR3 DNA sequence: TGTGCCAGCTCACCCCAAACCGGGACAGGGGGCTTCGGTGGAAACACCATATATTTT.

This chain connects TRBV27 to TRBJ1-4, with 7 bases that match TRBD1. The J segment lost 6 bases and the V segment lost 6 bases, leaving 10 bases of the junction unmatched. Germline CDR1 reads MNHEY; CDR2 reads SMNVEV (reference sequence). The CDR3 totals 15 residues. CDR3 sequence reads: CASSLGDRVYEKLFF. In DNA form, the CDR3 reads TGTGCCAGCAGCCTTGGCGACAGGGTGTATGAAAAACTGTTTTTT.

The CDR3, as DNA: TGTGCCAGCAGCCATTTCGACAGAGCTGGAAACACCATATATTTT. Translating it yields CASSHFDRAGNTIYF. The V and J genes are TRBV6-5 and TRBJ1-3, with D perhaps matching TRBD1 (5 bases). The CDR3 spans 15 residues. The germline V gene has CDR1 MNHEY and CDR2 SVGAGI. Trimming pared 6 bases from V and 2 bases from J, leaving 14 bases between.

The chain recombines TRBV5-1 with TRBJ2-5, with 11 bases lining up with TRBD1. The CDR3 has 21 residues. V was clipped by 6 bases and J by 1 base; unmatched bases: 23. Germline V gives CDR1 SGHRS, CDR2 YFSETQ. CDR3 DNA sequence: TGCGCCAGCAAAAATTTACGTGGACAGGGGGCTATTGTCGAGGGCCAAGAGACCCAGTACTTC. It specifies CASKNLRGQGAIVEGQETQYF.